The source of this T cell receptor beta chain is a study of blood T cell repertoires in COVID-19. Across the whole study: Sites across the United States, Italy and Spain contributed samples from acute and convalescent COVID-19. The analysed material was cDNA or gDNA that came from T cells, B-cell-depleted T cells, or PBMCs.

Under the authors' procedure: By means of reference gene primer amplification, nucleated cell counts were estimated. Profiled with immunoSEQ multiplex PCR; TCRdb holds only in-frame clones, not every one. V and J calls and clone size are given by that table; D and trimming were obtained from the DNA. The sample lists 97,000 or so clones, around nine tenths seen once, with approximately 2% in the top ten. Germline trimming cut 4 bases from V and 1 base from J; bases unmatched to any gene: 9. Germline V gives CDR1 SGDLS, CDR2 YYNGEE. The CDR3 covers 17 residues. This clone was observed once. This sequence was found in a man over 45 with active COVID-19. The sequencing sample was made of peripheral blood. The chain recombines TRBV9 with TRBJ2-2; 8 positions match TRBD2. In nucleotides, the CDR3 is TGTGCCAGCAGCAAGAGCGGGGGTCCACTGAACACCGGGGAGCTGTTTTTT. The encoded protein is CASSKSGGPLNTGELFF.